Below are 3 T cell receptor beta chains sequenced from a single sample in a study of T cells in Graves' hyperthyroidism and ophthalmopathy. Authors of the study amplified TCR beta CDR3 regions from RNA transcripts. The primer set for the first-round RT-PCR of the TCR CDR3 was HTBI. Via MiXCR, TCRdb re-called the multiplex PCR reads, giving one row per CDR3 protein. The table lists some 600,000 distinct CDR3 sequences, approximately 15% of them singletons. The sequenced material came from blood. All receptors come from a woman in her 30s with Graves' hyperthyroidism that later progressed to Graves' ophthalmopathy.

This clonotype was seen many times. The rearrangement joins TRBV6-2 or TRBV6-3 to TRBJ2-5; tentative D call: TRBD1 (6 bases). CDR1 MNHEY and CDR2 SVGEGT come from the germline V gene. The CDR3 covers 14 residues. The V gene lost 3 bases and the J gene lost 3 bases, with 11 bases spanning the gap. DNA for the CDR3: TGTGCCAGCAGTTATGGCAGGGGTAAAGAGACCCAGTACTTC. Encoded protein: CASSYGRGKETQYF.

This clonotype has only a few counts. The genes are TRBV12-5 and TRBJ2-3, with 9 nucleotides matching TRBD1. Germline CDR1 reads LGHNT; CDR2 reads FRNRAP. With V trimmed by 6 bases and J by 4 bases, 8 bases remained unmatched. This CDR3 has 15 amino acids. The CDR3 is CASGRDRDFADTQYF. CDR3 DNA: TGTGCTAGTGGCCGGGACAGGGATTTCGCAGATACGCAGTATTTT. Supplemented by reference TRBV12-5 and TRBJ2-3, the full variable domain reads DARVTQTPRHKVTEMGQEVTMRCQPILGHNTVFWYRQTMMQGLELLAYFRNRAPLDDSGMPKDRFSAEMPDATLATLKIQPSEPRDSAVYFCASGRDRDFADTQYFGPGTRLTVL.

This clonotype was counted ten times or more. The rearrangement joins TRBV7-2 to TRBJ1-5; the D gene is possibly TRBD1 (6 bases). V lost 5 bases to trimming and J lost 7 bases, with 18 bases between them. The CDR3 runs 15 residues. Germline values: CDR1 SGHTA, CDR2 FQGNSA. This CDR3 reads CASSPGQPGVQPQHF. The CDR3, as DNA: TGTGCCAGCAGCCCTGGACAACCAGGGGTACAGCCCCAGCATTTT.